This T cell receptor beta chain derives from a study of blood T cells in healthy people across ages. At least ten counts were recorded for this clonotype. Its antigen is still unknown. There were at least 6 micrograms of total RNA extracted from every sample. A second PCR of roughly 7 to 11 cycles used a sample-barcoded 5' primer and a J-beta primer mix. Template switching added a 12-random-nucleotide identifier to every cDNA molecule. TCRdb re-analysed the 5' RACE reads in MiXCR, keeping a single row per CDR3 protein. The sample holds 600,000 to 800,000 distinct CDR3 sequences, approximately 21% seen once. Notes on the study in general: Naive CD4+ cells and diversity were both higher in long-lived donors than in aged donors.

CDR3 length: 15 amino acids. Germline CDR1 is DFQATT and CDR2 is SNEGSKA (reference sequence). The junction had 10 bases not matched to a gene; V was cut back by 5 bases and J by 6 bases. The receptor was derived from a man between 65 and 80 years old in good health. Sequenced material: blood. The rearrangement joins TRBV20-1 to TRBJ2-1; 10 bases map to TRBD1. The DNA for the CDR3 is TGCAGTGCTGGGGGGGGACAGGGGCCACTCAATGAGCAGTTCTTC. Amino acids: CSAGGGQGPLNEQFF.